The T cell receptor beta chain under discussion was sequenced for a study of T-cell memory formation after mild COVID-19. As for the study in general: There were largely donor-specific TCR clusters. General observations from the study: Contracting CD8+ clones were enriched in EMRA, CD4+ mainly in CM and EM.

Comments on this clonotype: Antigen specificity is unknown.

cDNA libraries for TCR alpha and TCR beta, carrying sample barcodes and UMIs, came from 5'RACE with constant-segment primers. TCRdb passed the 5' RACE reads through MiXCR, listing each CDR3 protein once. Here the sample spans 190,000 or so distinct CDR3 sequences, about a fifth being singletons. Source material: PBMCs or a T cell subset sorted from them (not recorded which). The receptor comes from an adult woman who had mild COVID-19 (a few samples of this study predate the infection). Cell type and time point are not known.

In DNA form, the CDR3 reads TGTGCCAGCAGCACCCTCGGACAATATTCTGAAGCTTTCTTT. Protein: CASSTLGQYSEAFF. V and J are TRBV7-9 and TRBJ1-1; D may be TRBD1 (5 bases). This CDR3 contains 14 residues. V lost 5 bases, J lost 6 bases, and 16 bases lay in between. Germline-derived CDR1 and CDR2 are SEHNR and FQNEAQ (reference sequence).